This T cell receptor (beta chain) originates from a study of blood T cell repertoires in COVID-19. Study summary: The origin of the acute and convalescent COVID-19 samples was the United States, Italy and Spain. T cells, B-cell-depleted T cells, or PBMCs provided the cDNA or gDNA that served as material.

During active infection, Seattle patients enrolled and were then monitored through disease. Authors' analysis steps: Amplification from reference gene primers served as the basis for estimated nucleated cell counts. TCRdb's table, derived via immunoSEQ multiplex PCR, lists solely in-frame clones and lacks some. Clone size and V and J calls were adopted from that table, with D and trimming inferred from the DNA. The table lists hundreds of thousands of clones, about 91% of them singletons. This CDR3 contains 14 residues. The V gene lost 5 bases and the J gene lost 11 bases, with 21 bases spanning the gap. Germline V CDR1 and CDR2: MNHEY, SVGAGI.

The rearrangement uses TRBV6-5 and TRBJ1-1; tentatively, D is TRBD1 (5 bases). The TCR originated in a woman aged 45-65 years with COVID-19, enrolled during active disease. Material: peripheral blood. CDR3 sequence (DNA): TGTGCCAGCAGTCCACCAGGGCCGCTCTATGGGGCTTTCTTT. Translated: CASSPPGPLYGAFF.